The 5 T cell receptor beta chains below come from one sample, sequenced in a study of blood T cell repertoires in COVID-19. Only in-frame clones appear in the TCRdb table, and some are missing; sequencing was by immunoSEQ multiplex PCR. The table includes roughly 140,000 clones, just under 90% detected once. The sample consisted of peripheral blood. These TCRs come from a middle-aged woman with acute or convalescent COVID-19.

The V gene is TRBV15, the J gene TRBJ2-2, with TRBD1 identical over 9 bases. This CDR3 has 16 residues. The V segment lost 2 bases and the J segment 4 bases; nucleotides outside the gene matches: 5. In germline, CDR1 is LNHNV, CDR2 YYDKDF (reference sequence). The CDR3: CATSRPGTGSTGELFF. DNA for the CDR3: TGTGCCACCAGCAGACCCGGGACAGGGAGCACCGGGGAGCTGTTTTTT.

Only a few counts were recorded for this clone. J is TRBJ2-7 and V is TRBV20-1; 10 nucleotides align to TRBD1. V was pared by 3 bases and J by 6 bases, with 5 bases of the junction left unmatched. Germline CDR1 and CDR2: DFQATT and SNEGSKA (reference sequence). The CDR3 length is 13 residues. Here the CDR3 reads CSASGQGGGEQYF. The CDR3 DNA sequence: TGCAGTGCTAGTGGACAGGGGGGAGGCGAGCAGTACTTC.

This sequence joins TRBV6-5 and TRBJ1-1, with D perhaps TRBD1 (6 bases). Germline V gives CDR1 MNHEY, CDR2 SVGAGI. Trimming left V 7 bases short and J 0 bases short, with 12 bases between. CDR3 length: 14 residues. CDR3: CASNRAVMNTEAFF. The CDR3 region has the DNA TGTGCCAGCAACAGGGCTGTCATGAACACTGAAGCTTTCTTT.

The chain has TRBV18 and TRBJ2-1; D is possibly TRBD2 (7 bases). CDR3 size: 15 residues. Germline V gene data show CDR1 as KGHSH and CDR2 as LQKENI. V lost 1 base, J lost 7 bases, and 14 bases lay in between. CDR3 residues: CASSPQTGGSNEQFF. The CDR3 DNA is TGTGCCAGCTCACCACAGACGGGGGGCAGTAATGAGCAGTTCTTC.

The chain couples TRBV6-4 to TRBJ1-5, with a possible D match to TRBD1 (5 bases). The V gene's germline CDR1 is MRHNA and CDR2 SNTAGT. This CDR3 is 18 amino acids long. Between the trimmed V and J ends, which lost 6 bases and 1 base, there was a span of 22 bases. The CDR3 nucleotides are TGTGCCAGCAGCTTACCCCCGAGGGGAGGGAGGAGCAATCAGCCCCAGCATTTT. This gives the protein CASSLPPRGGRSNQPQHF.